This TCR beta chain is drawn from a study of shared clonotypes between healthy human individuals. Study information: The cohort had a couple of women and three men, ages 18 to 49. Findings and caveats of the study: Clonotypes not shared had lower generation probabilities than those common to all four donors. What rarefaction showed was incomplete sorted-subset sequencing despite large depth.

This CDR3 spans 16 amino acids. Germline V gene data show CDR1 as MNHNS and CDR2 as SASEGT. V was clipped by 4 bases and J by 0 bases; unmatched bases: 9. In the case of this clone: What it recognizes is unknown.

Splitting of CD4+ cells produced CD45RA+ naive and CD45RA-negative memory subsets. Only in-frame clones appear in the TCRdb table, and some are missing; sequencing was by immunoSEQ multiplex PCR. Among roughly 2.2 million clones listed, around 92% were seen once. Sequencing was performed on naive CD4+ T cells from PBMCs. Documented subset: CD45RA+ positively selected. The chain has TRBV6-1 and TRBJ2-7, with 7 bases aligning to TRBD1. This clonotype was sampled from a man younger than 30 in good health. Some clones in this sample may be carry-over from other donors' samples. CDR3: CASSARRDSFSYEQYF. CDR3 bases: TGTGCCAGCAGTGCCCGCCGGGACAGCTTCTCCTACGAGCAGTACTTC.